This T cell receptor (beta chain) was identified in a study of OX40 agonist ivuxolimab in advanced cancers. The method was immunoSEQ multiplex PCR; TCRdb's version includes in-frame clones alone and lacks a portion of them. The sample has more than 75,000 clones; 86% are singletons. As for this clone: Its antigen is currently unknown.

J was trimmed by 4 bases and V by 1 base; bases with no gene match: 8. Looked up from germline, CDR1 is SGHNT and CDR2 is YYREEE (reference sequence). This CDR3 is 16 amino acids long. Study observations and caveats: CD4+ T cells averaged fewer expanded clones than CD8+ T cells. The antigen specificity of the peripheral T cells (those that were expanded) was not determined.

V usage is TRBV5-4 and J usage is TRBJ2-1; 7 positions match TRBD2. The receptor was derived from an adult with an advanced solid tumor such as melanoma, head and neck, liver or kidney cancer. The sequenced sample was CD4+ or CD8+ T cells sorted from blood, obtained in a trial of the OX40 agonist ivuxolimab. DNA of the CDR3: TGTGCCAGCAGCTTGTCATGGGGCGGGAGTTACAATGAGCAGTTCTTC. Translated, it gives CASSLSWGGSYNEQFF.